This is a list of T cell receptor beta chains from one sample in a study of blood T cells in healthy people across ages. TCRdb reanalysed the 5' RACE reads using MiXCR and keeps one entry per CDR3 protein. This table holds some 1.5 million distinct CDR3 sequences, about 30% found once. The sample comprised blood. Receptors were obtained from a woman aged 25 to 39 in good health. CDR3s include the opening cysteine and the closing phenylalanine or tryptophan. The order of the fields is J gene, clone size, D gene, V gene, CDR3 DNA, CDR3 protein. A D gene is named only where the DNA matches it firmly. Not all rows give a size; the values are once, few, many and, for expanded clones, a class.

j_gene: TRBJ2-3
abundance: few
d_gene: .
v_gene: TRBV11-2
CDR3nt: TGTGCCAGCAGCTACCTTCAGGGTGCAGATACGCAGTATTTT
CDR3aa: CASSYLQGADTQYF

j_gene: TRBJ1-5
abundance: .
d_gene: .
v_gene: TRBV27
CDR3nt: TGTGCCAGCAGTTTTCTCTATCAGCCCCAGCATTTT
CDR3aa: CASSFLYQPQHF

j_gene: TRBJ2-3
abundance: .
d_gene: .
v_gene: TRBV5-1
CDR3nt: TGCGCCACCCAGGACTCCGACACAGATACGCAGTATTTT
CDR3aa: CATQDSDTDTQYF

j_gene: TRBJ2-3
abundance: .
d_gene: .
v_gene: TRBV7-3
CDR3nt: TGTGCCAGCAGCTTCGGGCGGTCCCCCCCCCAGGGCACAGATACGCAGTATTTT
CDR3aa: CASSFGRSPPQGTDTQYF

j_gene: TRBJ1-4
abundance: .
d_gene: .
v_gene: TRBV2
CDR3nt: TGTGCCAGCAGTGAAAGACGGAATGCTGAAAAACTGTTTTTT
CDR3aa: CASSERRNAEKLFF

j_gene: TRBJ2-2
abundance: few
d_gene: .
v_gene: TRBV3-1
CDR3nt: TGTGCCAGCAGCCAAGGGTTAGAGCTGTTTTTT
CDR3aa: CASSQGLELFF

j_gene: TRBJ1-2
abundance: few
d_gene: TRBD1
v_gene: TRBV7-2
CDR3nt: TGTGCCAGCAGCCCGATAGGACAGGGGGCAAAAGGCTACACCTTC
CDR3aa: CASSPIGQGAKGYTF

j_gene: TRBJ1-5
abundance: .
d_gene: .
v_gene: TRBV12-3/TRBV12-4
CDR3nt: TGTGCCAGCACAGCAGGGGAGAATCAGCCCCAGCATTTT
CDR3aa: CASTAGENQPQHF

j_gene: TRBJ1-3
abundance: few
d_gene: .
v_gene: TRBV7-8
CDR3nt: TGTGCCAGCAGCTCCTTGGCGCGTCTCAGCTCTGGAAACACCATATATTTT
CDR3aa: CASSSLARLSSGNTIYF

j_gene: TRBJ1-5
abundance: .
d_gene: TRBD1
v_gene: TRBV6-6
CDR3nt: TGTGCCAGCAGTTACTTATACAGGGGGCGTCGACAGCCCCAGCATTTT
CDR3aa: CASSYLYRGRRQPQHF

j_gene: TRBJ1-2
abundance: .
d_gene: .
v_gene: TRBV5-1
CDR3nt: TGCGCCAGCAGCTCCCAGGGACGCTCGGGCTACACCTTC
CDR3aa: CASSSQGRSGYTF

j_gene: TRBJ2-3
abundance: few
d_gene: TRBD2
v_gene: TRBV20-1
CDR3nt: TGCAGTGCGGGGACTAGCGGGAGCCTAATTTCAGATACGCAGTATTTT
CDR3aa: CSAGTSGSLISDTQYF

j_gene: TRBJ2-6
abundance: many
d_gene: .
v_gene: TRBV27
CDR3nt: TGTGCCAGCAGTCCCTCCGGGGCCGCTGGGGCCAACGTCCTGACTTTC
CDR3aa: CASSPSGAAGANVLTF

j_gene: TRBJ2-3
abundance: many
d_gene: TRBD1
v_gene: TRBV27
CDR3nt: TGTGCCAGCAGTTTGGGGACAGGAAGTAGCACAGATACGCAGTATTTT
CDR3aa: CASSLGTGSSTDTQYF

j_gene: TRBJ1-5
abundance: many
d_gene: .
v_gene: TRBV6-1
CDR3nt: TGTGCCAGCAGTGACACAGGAGGATCCAATCAGCCCCAGCATTTT
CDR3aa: CASSDTGGSNQPQHF

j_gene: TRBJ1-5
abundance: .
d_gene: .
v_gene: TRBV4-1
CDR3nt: TGCGCCAGCAGCCAAGGGCGGGGGATAGGTCAGCCCCAGCATTTT
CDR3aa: CASSQGRGIGQPQHF